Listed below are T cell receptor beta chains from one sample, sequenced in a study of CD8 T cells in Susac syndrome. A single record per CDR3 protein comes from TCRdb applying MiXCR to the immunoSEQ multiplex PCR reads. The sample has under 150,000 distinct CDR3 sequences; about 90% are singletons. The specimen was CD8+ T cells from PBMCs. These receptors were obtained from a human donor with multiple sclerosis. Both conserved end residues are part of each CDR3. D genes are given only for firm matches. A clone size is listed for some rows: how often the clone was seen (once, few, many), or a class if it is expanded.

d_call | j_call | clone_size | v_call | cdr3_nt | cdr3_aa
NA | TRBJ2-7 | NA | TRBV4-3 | TGCGCCAGCAGCCAAATTTTCGGAGGGAGGGGGGAGCAGTACTTC | CASSQIFGGRGEQYF
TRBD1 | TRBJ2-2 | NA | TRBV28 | TGTGCCAGCAGTTCCCCAGGGGGCGGAGGTACCTCGAACACCGGGGAGCTGTTTTTT | CASSSPGGGGTSNTGELFF
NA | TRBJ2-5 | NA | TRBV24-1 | TGTGCCACCAGTGATCCTCCGGAAGAGACCCAGTACTTC | CATSDPPEETQYF
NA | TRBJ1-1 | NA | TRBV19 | TGTGCCAGTAATTTAATAGGGTACACTGAAGCTTTCTTT | CASNLIGYTEAFF
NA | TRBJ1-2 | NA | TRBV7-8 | TGTGCCAGCAGCTTTACAAACTATGGCTACACCTTC | CASSFTNYGYTF
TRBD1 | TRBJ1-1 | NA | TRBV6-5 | TGTGCCAGCAGTTACCCGGGACAGGGGGCTTTCTTT | CASSYPGQGAFF
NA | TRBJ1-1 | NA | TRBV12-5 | TGTGCTAGTGGTCTCAGGGTGCCTGAAGCTTTCTTT | CASGLRVPEAFF
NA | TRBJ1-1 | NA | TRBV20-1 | TGCAGTGCTACCCCCCCCGACAGAGAGAACACTGAAGCTTTCTTT | CSATPPDRENTEAFF
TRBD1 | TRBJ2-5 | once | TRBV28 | TGTGCCAGCAGCTACGGGACAGCCTGGGTGGGGACCCAGTACTTC | CASSYGTAWVGTQYF
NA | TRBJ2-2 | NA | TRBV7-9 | TGTGCCAGCAGCCCTTGGACGGTGGCCCCCGGGGAGCTGTTTTTT | CASSPWTVAPGELFF
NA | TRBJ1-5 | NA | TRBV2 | TGTGCCAGCAGTGAGTTTGCAGGTAGCAATCAGCCCCAGCATTTT | CASSEFAGSNQPQHF
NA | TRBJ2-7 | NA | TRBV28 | TGTGCCAGCAGCTCTACGGACAGTTTCTACGAGCAGTACTTC | CASSSTDSFYEQYF
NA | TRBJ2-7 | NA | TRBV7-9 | TGTGCCAGCAGAGATGACAGTCGCTCCTACGAGCAGTACTTC | CASRDDSRSYEQYF